These T cell receptor beta chains were read from a single sample in a study of T cell responses to AZD1222 COVID-19 vaccine. The assay was immunoSEQ multiplex PCR, and TCRdb's table has in-frame clones only and misses some. Among about 86,000 clones, around four fifths were seen once, and the ten largest hold under 25%. The specimen comprised peripheral blood, sampled on day 0 of AZD1222 vaccination. The origin of the receptors is an adult in good health. Both conserved end residues are part of each CDR3. Each record gives: V gene, J gene, clone size, D gene, CDR3 protein, CDR3 DNA. D genes are given only for firm matches. For some rows the clone size is stated as once, few or many, or as a class when expanded; others skip it.

v_gene: TRBV29-1; j_gene: TRBJ1-5; abundance: -; d_gene: -; CDR3aa: CSVESGVGQPQHF; CDR3nt: TGCAGCGTTGAATCCGGGGTTGGACAGCCCCAGCATTTT
v_gene: TRBV30; j_gene: TRBJ1-6; abundance: -; d_gene: -; CDR3aa: CAWNRVPNSPLHF; CDR3nt: TGTGCCTGGAATCGGGTCCCTAATTCACCCCTCCACTTT
v_gene: TRBV18; j_gene: TRBJ1-5; abundance: -; d_gene: -; CDR3aa: CASSGEYNQPQHF; CDR3nt: TGTGCCAGCTCAGGGGAATACAATCAGCCCCAGCATTTT
v_gene: TRBV30; j_gene: TRBJ2-7; abundance: -; d_gene: TRBD2; CDR3aa: CAWSPTPGLAGERYEQYF; CDR3nt: TGTGCCTGGAGTCCCACCCCGGGACTAGCGGGAGAGAGGTACGAGCAGTACTTC
v_gene: TRBV23-1; j_gene: TRBJ2-7; abundance: -; d_gene: TRBD1; CDR3aa: CASSQALDRGYEQYF; CDR3nt: TGCGCCAGCAGTCAAGCACTCGACAGGGGCTACGAGCAGTACTTC
v_gene: TRBV5-5; j_gene: TRBJ2-2; abundance: -; d_gene: -; CDR3aa: CASSLLGETGELFF; CDR3nt: TGTGCCAGCAGCTTGTTGGGGGAAACCGGGGAGCTGTTTTTT
v_gene: TRBV10-3; j_gene: TRBJ2-1; abundance: once; d_gene: TRBD2; CDR3aa: CAISEVAGGSYNEQFF; CDR3nt: TGTGCCATCAGTGAGGTAGCGGGAGGCTCCTACAATGAGCAGTTCTTC
v_gene: TRBV4-3; j_gene: TRBJ2-2; abundance: -; d_gene: TRBD1; CDR3aa: CASSHGQGGTGELFF; CDR3nt: TGCGCCAGCAGCCACGGACAGGGAGGCACCGGGGAGCTGTTTTTT
v_gene: TRBV6-5; j_gene: TRBJ2-2; abundance: once; d_gene: TRBD2; CDR3aa: CASRPPGLAAGELFF; CDR3nt: TGTGCCAGCAGACCCCCGGGACTAGCGGCCGGGGAGCTGTTTTTT
v_gene: TRBV7-8; j_gene: TRBJ1-1; abundance: few; d_gene: TRBD1; CDR3aa: CASSLAPKGQAGTEAFF; CDR3nt: TGTGCCAGCAGCCTAGCACCCAAAGGACAGGCCGGCACTGAAGCTTTCTTT
v_gene: TRBV10-3; j_gene: TRBJ1-5; abundance: -; d_gene: -; CDR3aa: CAISESVTGSNQPQHF; CDR3nt: TGTGCCATCAGTGAGTCGGTGACAGGTAGCAATCAGCCCCAGCATTTT
v_gene: TRBV2; j_gene: TRBJ2-3; abundance: -; d_gene: TRBD2; CDR3aa: CASSREAGDTQYF; CDR3nt: TGTGCCAGCAGTCGGGAGGCGGGAGATACGCAGTATTTT
v_gene: TRBV18; j_gene: TRBJ2-7; abundance: -; d_gene: TRBD1; CDR3aa: CASSPPSGGTYEQYF; CDR3nt: TGTGCCAGCTCACCACCGTCAGGGGGTACCTACGAGCAGTACTTC
v_gene: TRBV7-8; j_gene: TRBJ2-7; abundance: few; d_gene: TRBD2; CDR3aa: CASSLEAGRAYEQYF; CDR3nt: TGTGCCAGCAGCTTAGAAGCGGGGCGAGCCTACGAGCAGTACTTC
v_gene: TRBV11-2; j_gene: TRBJ2-7; abundance: few; d_gene: TRBD2; CDR3aa: CASSLTSGAYEQYF; CDR3nt: TGTGCCAGCAGCTTGACTAGCGGTGCCTACGAGCAGTACTTC
v_gene: TRBV6-1; j_gene: TRBJ1-6; abundance: -; d_gene: -; CDR3aa: CASSEATEYNSPLHF; CDR3nt: TGTGCCAGCAGTGAAGCAACGGAATATAATTCACCCCTCCACTTT
v_gene: TRBV6-6; j_gene: TRBJ1-2; abundance: -; d_gene: -; CDR3aa: CASSPTGYGYTF; CDR3nt: TGTGCCAGCAGTCCAACTGGCTATGGCTACACCTTC
v_gene: TRBV7-2; j_gene: TRBJ2-7; abundance: few; d_gene: TRBD2; CDR3aa: CASSLFGGSYDVEQYF; CDR3nt: TGTGCCAGCAGCTTATTTGGCGGGAGTTACGATGTAGAGCAGTACTTC
v_gene: TRBV29-1; j_gene: TRBJ2-1; abundance: -; d_gene: TRBD1; CDR3aa: CSVDRTGGRNEQFF; CDR3nt: TGCAGCGTAGACCGGACAGGGGGCAGGAATGAGCAGTTCTTC
v_gene: TRBV6-5; j_gene: TRBJ1-1; abundance: -; d_gene: -; CDR3aa: CASSYSGGYTEAFF; CDR3nt: TGTGCCAGCAGTTACTCGGGGGGTTACACTGAAGCTTTCTTT
v_gene: TRBV18; j_gene: TRBJ1-1; abundance: -; d_gene: -; CDR3aa: CASSPTGGDTEAFF; CDR3nt: TGTGCCAGCTCACCGACAGGAGGGGACACTGAAGCTTTCTTT
v_gene: TRBV7-6; j_gene: TRBJ1-4; abundance: -; d_gene: -; CDR3aa: CASSGGREKLFF; CDR3nt: TGTGCCAGCAGCGGCGGTCGTGAAAAACTGTTTTTT
v_gene: TRBV11-3; j_gene: TRBJ1-5; abundance: -; d_gene: -; CDR3aa: CASSLGGQKNQPQHF; CDR3nt: TGTGCCAGCAGCTTAGGAGGTCAGAAAAATCAGCCCCAGCATTTT
v_gene: TRBV6-5; j_gene: TRBJ1-6; abundance: -; d_gene: -; CDR3aa: CASSYGVRGSPLHF; CDR3nt: TGTGCCAGCAGTTACGGCGTTCGAGGGTCACCCCTCCACTTT
v_gene: TRBV4-3; j_gene: TRBJ2-7; abundance: -; d_gene: -; CDR3aa: CASRIYEQYF; CDR3nt: TGCGCCAGCAGAATTTACGAGCAGTACTTC
v_gene: TRBV4-3; j_gene: TRBJ2-2; abundance: -; d_gene: TRBD2; CDR3aa: CASSGGLAVPGELFF; CDR3nt: TGCGCCAGCAGCGGCGGCCTAGCGGTTCCCGGGGAGCTGTTTTTT
v_gene: TRBV7-2; j_gene: TRBJ1-3; abundance: -; d_gene: TRBD1; CDR3aa: CASSLEVQGGIGNTIYF; CDR3nt: TGTGCCAGCAGCTTAGAAGTCCAGGGGGGGATAGGAAACACCATATATTTT
v_gene: TRBV12-3/TRBV12-4; j_gene: TRBJ2-5; abundance: -; d_gene: -; CDR3aa: CASRQGFPETQYF; CDR3nt: TGTGCCAGCAGGCAGGGTTTTCCGGAGACCCAGTACTTC
v_gene: TRBV6-5; j_gene: TRBJ1-3; abundance: once; d_gene: -; CDR3aa: CASSYDRTASGNTIYF; CDR3nt: TGTGCCAGCAGTTACGACAGGACTGCCTCTGGAAACACCATATATTTT
v_gene: TRBV29-1; j_gene: TRBJ2-1; abundance: -; d_gene: -; CDR3aa: CSVDTFDNEQFF; CDR3nt: TGCAGCGTTGATACCTTCGACAATGAGCAGTTCTTC
v_gene: TRBV28; j_gene: TRBJ1-1; abundance: -; d_gene: -; CDR3aa: CASTGTGTLNTEAFF; CDR3nt: TGTGCCAGCACTGGGACCGGGACACTGAACACTGAAGCTTTCTTT
v_gene: TRBV18; j_gene: TRBJ1-2; abundance: -; d_gene: -; CDR3aa: CASSPERGGAYGYTF; CDR3nt: TGTGCCAGCTCACCAGAGAGGGGTGGTGCCTATGGCTACACCTTC
v_gene: TRBV4-1; j_gene: TRBJ1-5; abundance: -; d_gene: -; CDR3aa: CASSQGSTGDQPQHF; CDR3nt: TGCGCCAGCAGCCAAGGTTCGACAGGTGATCAGCCCCAGCATTTT
v_gene: TRBV11-2; j_gene: TRBJ1-2; abundance: -; d_gene: -; CDR3aa: CASSVSLYGYTF; CDR3nt: TGTGCCAGCAGCGTTAGTCTCTATGGCTACACCTTC
v_gene: TRBV2; j_gene: TRBJ2-2; abundance: -; d_gene: -; CDR3aa: CASCVLGDTGELFF; CDR3nt: TGTGCCAGCTGTGTTTTGGGGGACACCGGGGAGCTGTTTTTT
v_gene: TRBV2; j_gene: TRBJ2-2; abundance: -; d_gene: TRBD1; CDR3aa: CASRGDSNTGELFF; CDR3nt: TGTGCCAGCAGGGGGGACAGTAACACCGGGGAGCTGTTTTTT
v_gene: TRBV12-3/TRBV12-4; j_gene: TRBJ2-7; abundance: -; d_gene: -; CDR3aa: CATVRKTCYEQYF; CDR3nt: TGTGCCACCGTGCGTAAGACATGCTACGAGCAGTACTTC
v_gene: TRBV18; j_gene: TRBJ1-6; abundance: -; d_gene: -; CDR3aa: CASSTRARGFDSPLHF; CDR3nt: TGTGCCAGCTCGACCAGGGCAAGGGGGTTCGATTCACCCCTCCACTTT
v_gene: TRBV2; j_gene: TRBJ1-1; abundance: -; d_gene: -; CDR3aa: CASREYTEAFF; CDR3nt: TGTGCCAGCAGAGAGTACACTGAAGCTTTCTTT
v_gene: TRBV24-1; j_gene: TRBJ2-2; abundance: -; d_gene: -; CDR3aa: CATSDGPLRSARGQLFF; CDR3nt: TGTGCCACCAGTGATGGGCCTTTAAGGAGCGCTCGAGGGCAGCTGTTTTTT
v_gene: TRBV7-2; j_gene: TRBJ1-1; abundance: -; d_gene: TRBD1; CDR3aa: CASSYFGATGGRNTEAFF; CDR3nt: TGTGCCAGCAGCTACTTCGGCGCGACAGGGGGCAGGAACACTGAAGCTTTCTTT
v_gene: TRBV9; j_gene: TRBJ2-1; abundance: -; d_gene: TRBD2; CDR3aa: CASSVQGLAEGEQFF; CDR3nt: TGTGCCAGCAGCGTGCAGGGACTAGCGGAGGGTGAGCAGTTCTTC
v_gene: TRBV11-2; j_gene: TRBJ2-7; abundance: -; d_gene: -; CDR3aa: CASSSTIREMSHEQYF; CDR3nt: TGTGCCAGCAGCTCCACTATCCGGGAGATGTCCCACGAGCAGTACTTC
v_gene: TRBV28; j_gene: TRBJ2-6; abundance: -; d_gene: -; CDR3aa: CASRLEGSGANVLTF; CDR3nt: TGTGCCAGCAGACTAGAGGGCTCTGGGGCCAACGTCCTGACTTTC
v_gene: TRBV24-1; j_gene: TRBJ2-7; abundance: -; d_gene: -; CDR3aa: CATSQGYEQYF; CDR3nt: TGTGCCACCTCACAGGGCTACGAGCAGTACTTC
v_gene: TRBV2; j_gene: TRBJ1-6; abundance: -; d_gene: -; CDR3aa: CASSGNNSPLHF; CDR3nt: TGTGCCAGCAGTGGTAATAATTCACCCCTCCACTTT
v_gene: TRBV19; j_gene: TRBJ2-5; abundance: -; d_gene: -; CDR3aa: CASSIQGLRETQYF; CDR3nt: TGTGCCAGTAGTATCCAGGGCCTTAGGGAGACCCAGTACTTC
v_gene: TRBV11-2; j_gene: TRBJ1-2; abundance: -; d_gene: -; CDR3aa: CASSLEKSYGYTF; CDR3nt: TGTGCCAGCAGCTTAGAGAAGAGCTATGGCTACACCTTC
v_gene: TRBV12-5; j_gene: TRBJ2-7; abundance: once; d_gene: -; CDR3aa: CASGPRGPQYF; CDR3nt: TGTGCTAGTGGCCCACGGGGACCCCAGTACTTC
v_gene: TRBV28; j_gene: TRBJ2-5; abundance: -; d_gene: -; CDR3aa: CASSFLGGQETQYF; CDR3nt: TGTGCCAGCAGTTTTTTGGGGGGCCAAGAGACCCAGTACTTC
v_gene: TRBV5-5; j_gene: TRBJ1-2; abundance: -; d_gene: -; CDR3aa: CASSLDGRLDYGYTF; CDR3nt: TGTGCCAGCAGCTTGGATGGCAGGTTGGACTATGGCTACACCTTC
v_gene: TRBV18; j_gene: TRBJ2-7; abundance: -; d_gene: -; CDR3aa: CASSLPEGRGGSYEQYF; CDR3nt: TGTGCCAGCTCACTTCCGGAGGGCAGGGGTGGCTCCTACGAGCAGTACTTC
v_gene: TRBV5-6; j_gene: TRBJ2-2; abundance: -; d_gene: -; CDR3aa: CASSLGTFSPELFF; CDR3nt: TGTGCCAGCAGCTTGGGGACTTTCTCGCCCGAACTGTTTTTT
v_gene: TRBV20-1; j_gene: TRBJ2-5; abundance: -; d_gene: -; CDR3aa: CSASLQGPGGTQYF; CDR3nt: TGCAGTGCTAGTCTACAGGGACCGGGAGGGACCCAGTACTTC
v_gene: TRBV7-2; j_gene: TRBJ2-1; abundance: once; d_gene: -; CDR3aa: CASSSRVGGAYEQFF; CDR3nt: TGTGCCAGCAGCTCCAGGGTTGGCGGGGCCTATGAGCAGTTCTTC
v_gene: TRBV9; j_gene: TRBJ2-7; abundance: -; d_gene: -; CDR3aa: CASSVDLEAYEQYF; CDR3nt: TGTGCCAGCAGCGTAGACCTGGAGGCCTACGAGCAGTACTTC
v_gene: TRBV6-2/TRBV6-3; j_gene: TRBJ2-2; abundance: -; d_gene: -; CDR3aa: CASSPPTGSNTGELFF; CDR3nt: TGTGCCAGCAGTCCCCCGACAGGTTCGAACACCGGGGAGCTGTTTTTT